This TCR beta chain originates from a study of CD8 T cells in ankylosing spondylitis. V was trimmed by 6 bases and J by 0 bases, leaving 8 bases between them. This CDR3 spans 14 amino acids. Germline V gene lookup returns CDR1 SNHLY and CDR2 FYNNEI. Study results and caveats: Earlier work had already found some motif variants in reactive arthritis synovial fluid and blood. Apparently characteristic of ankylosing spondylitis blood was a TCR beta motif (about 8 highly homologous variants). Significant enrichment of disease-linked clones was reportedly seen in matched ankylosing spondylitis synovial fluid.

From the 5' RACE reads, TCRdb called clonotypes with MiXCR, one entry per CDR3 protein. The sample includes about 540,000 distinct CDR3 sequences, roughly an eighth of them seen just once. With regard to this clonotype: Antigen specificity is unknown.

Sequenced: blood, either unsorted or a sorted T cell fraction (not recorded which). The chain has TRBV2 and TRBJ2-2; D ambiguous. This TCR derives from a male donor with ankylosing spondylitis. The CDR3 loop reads CASRADSNTGELFF. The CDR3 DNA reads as TGTGCCAGCAGGGCTGATTCGAACACCGGGGAGCTGTTTTTT. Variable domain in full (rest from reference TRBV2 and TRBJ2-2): EPEVTQTPSHQVTQMGQEVILRCVPISNHLYFYWYRQILGQKVEFLVSFYNNEISEKSEIFDDQFSVERPDGSNFTLKIRSTKLEDSAMYFCASRADSNTGELFFGEGSRLTVL.